These 5 T cell receptor beta chains were sequenced from one sample in a study of glioma-infiltrating T cells. Using RNA template, CDR3s of TCR alpha and beta were amplified with iRepertoire arm-PCR. Via MiXCR, TCRdb re-called the multiplex PCR reads, giving one row per CDR3 protein. The sample includes about 140,000 distinct CDR3 sequences, roughly two fifths of them seen just once. Input material: glioma tissue, nonneoplastic brain tissue, or PBMCs (not recorded which). These receptors were collected from a human donor with low-grade glioma or glioblastoma, undergoing nonglioma brain surgery, or in good health (not recorded which).

In this sample, this clonotype turned up a few times. The rearrangement links TRBV3-1 to TRBJ1-5, with 7 nucleotides matching TRBD1. This CDR3 has 14 amino acids. Germline lookup yields CDR1 LGHDT and CDR2 YNNKEL (reference sequence). J lost 3 bases, V lost 6 bases, and 5 bases had no gene match. The chain's CDR3 is CASRKGGVNQPQHF. DNA for the CDR3: TGTGCCAGCAGGAAAGGGGGCGTCAATCAGCCCCAGCATTTT.

The V gene is TRBV4-1, the J gene TRBJ1-1; D is uncertain. This CDR3 region has 14 residues. Germline values: CDR1 MGHRA, CDR2 YSYEKL. V was trimmed by 4 bases and J by 5 bases, leaving 14 bases between them. CDR3 in amino acids: CASSPLGVGTEAFF. Written as DNA, the CDR3 is TGCGCCAGCAGCCCCCTCGGGGTGGGGACTGAAGCTTTCTTT.

V is TRBV20-1 and J is TRBJ2-1; unclear D gene. V lost 1 base and J lost 8, with 18 bases in between. The germline CDR1 and CDR2 sequences are DFQATT and SNEGSKA (reference sequence). This CDR3 is built from 15 residues. The CDR3 reads CSARGPPPRDDEQFF. The CDR3 DNA reads TGCAGTGCTAGAGGTCCCCCCCCAAGGGATGATGAGCAGTTCTTC.

V is TRBV2 and J is TRBJ2-3; 11 nucleotides match TRBD2. The CDR3 spans 16 residues. The germline V gene has CDR1 SNHLY and CDR2 FYNNEI. Unmatched junction bases numbered 4, after V lost 5 bases and J lost 0 bases. As DNA, the CDR3 is TGTGCCAGCAGTTCCCTAGCGGGGGGAAGCACAGATACGCAGTATTTT. It yields the protein CASSSLAGGSTDTQYF.

This chain uses TRBV7-2 with TRBJ2-1; TRBD2 matches 12 bases. This CDR3 is built from 16 residues. CDR1 SGHTA and CDR2 FQGNSA come from the germline V gene. V lost 5 bases to trimming and J lost 6 bases; unmatched junction nucleotides: 8. This CDR3 is CASSASGRARINEQFF. The CDR3 DNA reads as TGTGCCAGCAGCGCTAGCGGGAGGGCCAGGATCAATGAGCAGTTCTTC.